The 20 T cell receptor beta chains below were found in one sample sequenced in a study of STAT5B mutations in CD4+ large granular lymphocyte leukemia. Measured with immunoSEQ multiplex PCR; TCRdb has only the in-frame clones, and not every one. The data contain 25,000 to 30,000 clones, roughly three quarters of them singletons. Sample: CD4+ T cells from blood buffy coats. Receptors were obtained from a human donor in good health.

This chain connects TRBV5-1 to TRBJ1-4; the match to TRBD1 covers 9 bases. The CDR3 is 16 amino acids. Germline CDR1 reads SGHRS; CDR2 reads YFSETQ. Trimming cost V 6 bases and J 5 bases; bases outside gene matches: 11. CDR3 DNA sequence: TGCGCCAGCACCACAGGGGGCCGGAGATGGAATGAAAAACTGTTTTTT. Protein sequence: CASTTGGRRWNEKLFF.

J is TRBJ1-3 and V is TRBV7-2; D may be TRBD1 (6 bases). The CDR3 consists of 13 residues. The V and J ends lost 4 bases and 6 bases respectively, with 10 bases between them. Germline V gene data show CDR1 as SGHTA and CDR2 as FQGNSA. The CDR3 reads CASSSYRENTIYF. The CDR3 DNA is TGTGCCAGCAGCTCATACAGGGAAAACACCATATATTTT.

The CDR3 spells CASSQAEGGAGEKLFF. The CDR3 DNA reads as TGCGCCAGCAGCCAAGCCGAAGGGGGCGCGGGTGAAAAACTGTTTTTT. The chain recombines TRBV4-3 with TRBJ1-4, with 7 bases matching TRBD1. The CDR3 contains 16 residues. Trimming took 1 base from V and 7 from J; bases not matched to a gene: 9. CDR1 is LGHNA, CDR2 YSLEER, per germline.

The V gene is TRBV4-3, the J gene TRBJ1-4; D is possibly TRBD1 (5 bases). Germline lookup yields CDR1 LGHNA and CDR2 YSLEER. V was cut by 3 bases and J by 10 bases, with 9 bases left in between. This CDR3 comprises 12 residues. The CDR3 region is CASSHPGGKLFF. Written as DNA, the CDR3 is TGCGCCAGCAGCCACCCTGGGGGAAAACTGTTTTTT.

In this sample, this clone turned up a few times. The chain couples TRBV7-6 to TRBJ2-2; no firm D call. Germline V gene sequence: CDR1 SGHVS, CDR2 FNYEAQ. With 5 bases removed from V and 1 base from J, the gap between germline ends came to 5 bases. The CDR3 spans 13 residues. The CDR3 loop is CASSQQNTGELFF. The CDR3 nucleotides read TGTGCCAGCAGCCAACAGAACACCGGGGAGCTGTTTTTT.

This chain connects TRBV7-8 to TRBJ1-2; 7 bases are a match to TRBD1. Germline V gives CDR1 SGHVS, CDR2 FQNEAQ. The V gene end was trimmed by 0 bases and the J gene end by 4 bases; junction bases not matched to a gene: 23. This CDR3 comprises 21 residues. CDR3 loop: CASSLAPPTGDGAFPTYGYTF. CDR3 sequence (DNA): TGTGCCAGCAGCTTAGCCCCCCCAACAGGGGACGGAGCCTTTCCAACCTATGGCTACACCTTC.

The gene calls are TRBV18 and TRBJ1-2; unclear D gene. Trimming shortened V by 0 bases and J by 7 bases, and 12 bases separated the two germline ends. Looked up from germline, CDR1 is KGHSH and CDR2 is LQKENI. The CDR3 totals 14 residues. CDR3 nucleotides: TGTGCCAGCTCACCACCGGGGAGTTCGGGTGGCTACACCTTC. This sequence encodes CASSPPGSSGGYTF.

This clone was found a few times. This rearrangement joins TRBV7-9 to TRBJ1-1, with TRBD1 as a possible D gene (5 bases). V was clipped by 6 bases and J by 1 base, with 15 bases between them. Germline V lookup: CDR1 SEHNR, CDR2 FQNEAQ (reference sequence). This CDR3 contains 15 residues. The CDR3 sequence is CASRIQGRENTEAFF. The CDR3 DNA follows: TGTGCCAGCAGGATCCAGGGCCGGGAGAACACTGAAGCTTTCTTT.

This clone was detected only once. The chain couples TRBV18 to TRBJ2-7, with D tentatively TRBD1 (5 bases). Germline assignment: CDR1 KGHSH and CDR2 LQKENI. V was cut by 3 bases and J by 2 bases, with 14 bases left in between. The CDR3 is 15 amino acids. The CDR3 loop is CASSPINQGTYEQYF. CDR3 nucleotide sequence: TGTGCCAGCTCACCTATCAATCAGGGTACCTACGAGCAGTACTTC.

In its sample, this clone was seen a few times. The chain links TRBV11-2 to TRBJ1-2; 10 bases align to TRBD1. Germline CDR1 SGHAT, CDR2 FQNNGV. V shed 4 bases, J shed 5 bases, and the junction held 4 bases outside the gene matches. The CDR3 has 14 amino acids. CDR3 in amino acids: CASSSTGGRYGYTF. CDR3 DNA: TGTGCCAGCAGCTCGACAGGGGGCAGGTATGGCTACACCTTC. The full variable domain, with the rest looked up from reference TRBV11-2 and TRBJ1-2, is EAGVAQSPRYKIIEKRQSVAFWCNPISGHATLYWYQQILGQGPKLLIQFQNNGVVDDSQLPKDRFSAERLKGVDSTLKIQPAKLEDSAVYLCASSSTGGRYGYTFGSGTRLTVV.

In nucleotides, the CDR3 is TGTGCCAGCAGCCTCCTCCGGGGGCGAGAGACCCAGTACTTC. It encodes CASSLLRGRETQYF. This rearrangement joins TRBV7-2 to TRBJ2-5; the D gene could be TRBD1 or TRBD2 (6 bases each). From germline, CDR1 is SGHTA and CDR2 FQGNSA. CDR3 length: 14 amino acids. With 5 bases removed from V and 4 bases from J, the gap between germline ends came to 14 bases. Using reference TRBV7-2 and TRBJ2-5 for the parts outside the CDR3, the full variable domain is GAGVSQSPSNKVTEKGKDVELRCDPISGHTALYWYRQSLGQGLEFLIYFQGNSAPDKSGLPSDRFSAERTGGSVSTLTIQRTQQEDSAVYLCASSLLRGRETQYFGPGTRLLVL.

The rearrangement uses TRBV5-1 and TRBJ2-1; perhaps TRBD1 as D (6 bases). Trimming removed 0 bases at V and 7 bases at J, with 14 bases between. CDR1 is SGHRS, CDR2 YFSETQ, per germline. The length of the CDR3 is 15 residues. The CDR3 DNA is TGCGCCAGCAGCTTGGCTGGGGCGCAGGGGAATGAGCAGTTCTTC. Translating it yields CASSLAGAQGNEQFF.

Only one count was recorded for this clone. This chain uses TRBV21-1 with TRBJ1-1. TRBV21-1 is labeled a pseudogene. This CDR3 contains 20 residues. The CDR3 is CASSKVNGAKRGGMNTEAFF. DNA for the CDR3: TGTGCCAGCAGCAAAGTTAACGGAGCGAAGAGGGGCGGGATGAACACTGAAGCTTTCTTT.

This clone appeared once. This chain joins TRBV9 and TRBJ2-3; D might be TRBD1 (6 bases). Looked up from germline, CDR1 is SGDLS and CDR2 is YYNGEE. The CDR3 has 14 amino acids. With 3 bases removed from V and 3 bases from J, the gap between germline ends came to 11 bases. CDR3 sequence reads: CASSGVQGTDTQYF. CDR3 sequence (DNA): TGTGCCAGCAGCGGCGTACAGGGAACAGATACGCAGTATTTT.

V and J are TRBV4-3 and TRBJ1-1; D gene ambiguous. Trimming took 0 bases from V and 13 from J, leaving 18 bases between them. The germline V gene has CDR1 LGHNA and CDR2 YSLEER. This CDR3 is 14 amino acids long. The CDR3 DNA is TGCGCCAGCAGCCAAGATTCTAGTAGGGCAGCGGGTTTCTTT. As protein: CASSQDSSRAAGFF.

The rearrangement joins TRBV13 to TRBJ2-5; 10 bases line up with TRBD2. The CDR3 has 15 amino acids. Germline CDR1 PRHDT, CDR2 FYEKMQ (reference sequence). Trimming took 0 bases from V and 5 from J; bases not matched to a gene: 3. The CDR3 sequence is CASSLGLAGAETQYF. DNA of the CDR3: TGTGCCAGCAGCTTAGGCCTAGCGGGGGCGGAGACCCAGTACTTC.

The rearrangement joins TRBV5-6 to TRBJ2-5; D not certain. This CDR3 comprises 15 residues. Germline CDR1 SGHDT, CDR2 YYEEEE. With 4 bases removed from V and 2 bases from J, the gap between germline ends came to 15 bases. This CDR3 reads CASSPLAARQETQYF. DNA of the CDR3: TGTGCCAGCAGCCCCTTGGCGGCCCGTCAAGAGACCCAGTACTTC.

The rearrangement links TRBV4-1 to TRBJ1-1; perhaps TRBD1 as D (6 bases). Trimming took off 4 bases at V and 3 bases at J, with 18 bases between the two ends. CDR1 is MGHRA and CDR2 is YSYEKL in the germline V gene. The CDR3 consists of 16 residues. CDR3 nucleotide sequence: TGCGCCAGCAGCCCAGGAGGGGGAGGGGCAGACACTGAAGCTTTCTTT. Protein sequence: CASSPGGGGADTEAFF.

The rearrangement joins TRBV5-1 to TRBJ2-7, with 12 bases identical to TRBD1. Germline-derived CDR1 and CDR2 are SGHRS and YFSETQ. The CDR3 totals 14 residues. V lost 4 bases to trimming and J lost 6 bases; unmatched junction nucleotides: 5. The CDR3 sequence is CASSDGTGGLEQYV. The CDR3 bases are TGCGCCAGCAGCGACGGGACAGGGGGCCTCGAGCAGTACGTC.

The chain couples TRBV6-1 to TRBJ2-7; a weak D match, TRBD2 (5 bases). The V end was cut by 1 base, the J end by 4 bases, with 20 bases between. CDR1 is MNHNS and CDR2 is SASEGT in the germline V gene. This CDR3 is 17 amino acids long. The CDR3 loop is CASSEVTRGIEAYEQYV. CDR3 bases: TGTGCCAGCAGTGAAGTGACGCGAGGGATAGAAGCATACGAGCAGTACGTC.